Listed below are T cell receptor beta chains from one sample, sequenced in a study of T-cell reconstitution after alpha-beta-depleted transplantation in children. TCRdb itself ran the PCR reads through MiXCR, one entry per CDR3 protein. This sample has about 300,000 distinct CDR3 sequences, with roughly 7.8% found just once. The sequenced sample was peripheral blood, obtained 360 days after TCRalphabeta/CD19-depleted stem cell transplant. These receptors all stem from a female patient between 2 and 10 years old who had a stem cell transplant for Fanconi anemia, so the T cells may come from the graft donor. Each CDR3 is given with its conserved first and last residue. D genes are given only for firm matches. Clone size is shown for a subset of rows, as once, few, many or a class of expanded clone.

clone size: -; J gene: TRBJ2-2; V gene: TRBV7-8; D gene: -; CDR3 DNA: TGTGCCAGCCGACTTGGAGGGGAGCTGTTTTTT; CDR3 protein: CASRLGGELFF
clone size: many; J gene: TRBJ2-2; V gene: TRBV7-9; D gene: -; CDR3 DNA: TGTGCCAGCAGCTTAGGTTGGAGGGATCCCACCACAAAAACCGGGGAGCTGTTTTTT; CDR3 protein: CASSLGWRDPTTKTGELFF
clone size: many; J gene: TRBJ2-3; V gene: TRBV15; D gene: TRBD2; CDR3 DNA: TGTGCCACCAGCATGCTAGCGGGGGGGGAGGATACGCAGTATTTT; CDR3 protein: CATSMLAGGEDTQYF
clone size: few; J gene: TRBJ1-1; V gene: TRBV5-1; D gene: TRBD1; CDR3 DNA: TGCGCCAGCTCGGGACAGGCGAACACTGAAGCTTTCTTT; CDR3 protein: CASSGQANTEAFF
clone size: -; J gene: TRBJ2-1; V gene: TRBV5-6; D gene: TRBD2; CDR3 DNA: TGTGCCAGCAGCTTGGCCCTAGCGGGAGAACTCGATGAGCAGCTCTTC; CDR3 protein: CASSLALAGELDEQLF
clone size: many; J gene: TRBJ2-1; V gene: TRBV20-1; D gene: TRBD2; CDR3 DNA: TGCAGTGCTAGGAGGAGAGCGGGAGGTTACAATGAGCAGTTCTTC; CDR3 protein: CSARRRAGGYNEQFF
clone size: few; J gene: TRBJ2-5; V gene: TRBV5-4; D gene: TRBD2; CDR3 DNA: TGTGCCAGCAGCCCCCGGGCAGCGGGGGTGGAAGAGACCCAGTACTTC; CDR3 protein: CASSPRAAGVEETQYF
clone size: -; J gene: TRBJ1-1; V gene: TRBV5-1; D gene: -; CDR3 DNA: TGCGCCAGCAGGGAATTGTCGGGTACTGAAGCTTTCTTT; CDR3 protein: CASRELSGTEAFF
clone size: -; J gene: TRBJ2-3; V gene: TRBV28; D gene: -; CDR3 DNA: TGTGCCAGCAGACCACCGGGACACCGAGATACGCAGTATTTT; CDR3 protein: CASRPPGHRDTQYF
clone size: -; J gene: TRBJ1-5; V gene: TRBV20-1; D gene: -; CDR3 DNA: TGCAGTGCTAGTAGGACAAGTAACCTCTATAGCAATCAGCCCCAGCATTTT; CDR3 protein: CSASRTSNLYSNQPQHF
clone size: many; J gene: TRBJ2-3; V gene: TRBV7-9; D gene: TRBD1; CDR3 DNA: TGTGCCAGCAGCTTAGCTGGGCCGACAGGGCGCACAGATACGCAGTATTTT; CDR3 protein: CASSLAGPTGRTDTQYF
clone size: many; J gene: TRBJ1-1; V gene: TRBV4-1; D gene: -; CDR3 DNA: TGCGCCAGCAGCCATGGGGGCACTGAAGCTTTCTTT; CDR3 protein: CASSHGGTEAFF
clone size: many; J gene: TRBJ2-1; V gene: TRBV5-1; D gene: -; CDR3 DNA: TGCGCCAGCAGCTTGGGATGGGAGGCAACCTACAATGAGCAGTTCTTC; CDR3 protein: CASSLGWEATYNEQFF
clone size: few; J gene: TRBJ2-7; V gene: TRBV30; D gene: -; CDR3 DNA: TGTGCCTGGAGTGTACGTCGTCGATTCTCCTACGAGCAGTACTTC; CDR3 protein: CAWSVRRRFSYEQYF
clone size: few; J gene: TRBJ1-6; V gene: TRBV5-1; D gene: -; CDR3 DNA: TGCGCCAGCAGCCTCCGACCCGAGACACCCCTCCACTTT; CDR3 protein: CASSLRPETPLHF
clone size: -; J gene: TRBJ1-3; V gene: TRBV3-1; D gene: TRBD1; CDR3 DNA: TGTGCCAGCAGCCAAGGTGCCAGGGGGGTGGACACCATATATTTT; CDR3 protein: CASSQGARGVDTIYF
clone size: many; J gene: TRBJ2-7; V gene: TRBV4-2; D gene: TRBD2; CDR3 DNA: TGTGCCAGCAGCCTAGCAGCGGGACTATACGGATACGAGCAGTACTTC; CDR3 protein: CASSLAAGLYGYEQYF
clone size: few; J gene: TRBJ2-3; V gene: TRBV5-1; D gene: -; CDR3 DNA: TGCGCCAGCAGCTCTGGGGGGACCACAGATACGCAGTATTTT; CDR3 protein: CASSSGGTTDTQYF
clone size: many; J gene: TRBJ1-3; V gene: TRBV15; D gene: TRBD1; CDR3 DNA: TGTGCCACCAGCAGAGAGCCAGGGGGCTTTGGAAACACCATATATTTT; CDR3 protein: CATSREPGGFGNTIYF
clone size: many; J gene: TRBJ2-5; V gene: TRBV28; D gene: TRBD1; CDR3 DNA: TGTGCCAGCAGACAAGGGGGCGGTTACCAAGAGACCCAGTACTTC; CDR3 protein: CASRQGGGYQETQYF
clone size: many; J gene: TRBJ2-2; V gene: TRBV9; D gene: TRBD2; CDR3 DNA: TGTGCCAGCAGCCCTCTCGCGGGGACTAGCGGGAGCGCCGGGGAGCTGTTTTTT; CDR3 protein: CASSPLAGTSGSAGELFF
clone size: -; J gene: TRBJ2-3; V gene: TRBV6-1; D gene: TRBD2; CDR3 DNA: TGTGCCAGCAGTGATCCCCCTAGCGGGGGCGAAGATACGCAGTATTTT; CDR3 protein: CASSDPPSGGEDTQYF
clone size: many; J gene: TRBJ2-2; V gene: TRBV4-2; D gene: TRBD2; CDR3 DNA: TGTGCCAGCAGCCAAGATTCTCCTGGCGGGGGTAGCGGGGAGCTGTTTTTT; CDR3 protein: CASSQDSPGGGSGELFF
clone size: many; J gene: TRBJ2-1; V gene: TRBV7-3; D gene: TRBD2; CDR3 DNA: TGTGCCAGCAGCTCCAGGTCCTTGCTAGCGGGAGGTAATGAGCAGTTCTTC; CDR3 protein: CASSSRSLLAGGNEQFF